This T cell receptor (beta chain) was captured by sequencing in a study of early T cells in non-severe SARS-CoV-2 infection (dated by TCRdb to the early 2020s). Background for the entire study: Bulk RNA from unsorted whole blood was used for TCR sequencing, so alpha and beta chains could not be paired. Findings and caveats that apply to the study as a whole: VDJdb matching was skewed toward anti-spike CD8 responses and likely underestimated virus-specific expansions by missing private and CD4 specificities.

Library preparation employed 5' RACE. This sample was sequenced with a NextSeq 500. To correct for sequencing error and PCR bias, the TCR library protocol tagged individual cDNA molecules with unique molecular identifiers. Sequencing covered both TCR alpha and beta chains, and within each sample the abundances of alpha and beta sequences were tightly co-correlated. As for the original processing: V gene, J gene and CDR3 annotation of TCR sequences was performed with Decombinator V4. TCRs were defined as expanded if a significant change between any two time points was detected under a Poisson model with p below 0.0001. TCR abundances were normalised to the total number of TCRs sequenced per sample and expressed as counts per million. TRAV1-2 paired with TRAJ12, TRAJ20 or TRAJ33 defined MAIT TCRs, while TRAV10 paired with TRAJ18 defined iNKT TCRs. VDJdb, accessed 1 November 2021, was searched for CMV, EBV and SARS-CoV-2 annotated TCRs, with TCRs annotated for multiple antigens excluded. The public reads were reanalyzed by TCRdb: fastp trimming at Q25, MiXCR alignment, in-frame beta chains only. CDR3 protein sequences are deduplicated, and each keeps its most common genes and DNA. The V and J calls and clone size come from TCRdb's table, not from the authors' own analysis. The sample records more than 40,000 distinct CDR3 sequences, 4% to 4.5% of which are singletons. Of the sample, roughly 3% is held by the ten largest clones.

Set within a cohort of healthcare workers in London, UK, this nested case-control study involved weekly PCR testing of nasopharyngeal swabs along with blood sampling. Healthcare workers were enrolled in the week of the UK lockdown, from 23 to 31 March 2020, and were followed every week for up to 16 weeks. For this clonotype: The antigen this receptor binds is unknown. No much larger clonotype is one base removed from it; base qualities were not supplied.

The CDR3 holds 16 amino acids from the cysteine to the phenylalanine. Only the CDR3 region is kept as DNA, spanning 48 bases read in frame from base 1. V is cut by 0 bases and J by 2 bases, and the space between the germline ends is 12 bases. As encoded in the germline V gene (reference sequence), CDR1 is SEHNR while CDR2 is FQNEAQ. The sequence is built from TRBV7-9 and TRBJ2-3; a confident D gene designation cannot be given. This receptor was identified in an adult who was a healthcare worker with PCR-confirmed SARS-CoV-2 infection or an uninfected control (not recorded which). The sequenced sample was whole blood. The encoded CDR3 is CASSLAGWEDTDTQYF. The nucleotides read TGTGCCAGCAGCTTAGCTGGTTGGGAAGACACAGATACGCAGTATTTT.